Listed below are T cell receptor beta chains from one sample, sequenced in a study of blood T cell repertoires in COVID-19. Some clones are missing from TCRdb's copy, which holds only in-frame ones; the method was immunoSEQ multiplex PCR. The sample carries some 170,000 clones, 70% to 90% recorded once. The sample was PBMCs or T cells enriched from blood (not recorded which). The receptors stem from a man aged 40-50 years who had recovered from COVID-19. The CDR3 runs from the conserved cysteine through the conserved F or W. D genes are given only for firm matches. Clone size is stated in some rows and not others, as once, few, many or a class when expanded.

D gene: .; J gene: TRBJ1-4; clone size: .; V gene: TRBV7-6; CDR3 DNA: TGTGCCAGCAGCTCGGGTGCGAGGGCGCGGGAAAAACTGTTTTTT; CDR3 protein: CASSSGARAREKLFF
D gene: TRBD1; J gene: TRBJ1-2; clone size: .; V gene: TRBV27; CDR3 DNA: TGTGCCAGCACGACTCCGGGACAGGGGCGGGGTGGCTACACCTTC; CDR3 protein: CASTTPGQGRGGYTF
D gene: TRBD2; J gene: TRBJ2-3; clone size: .; V gene: TRBV6-2/TRBV6-3; CDR3 DNA: TGTGCCAGCACCCCGGGACTAGCGGGGGGGCCGGCAGATACGCAGTATTTT; CDR3 protein: CASTPGLAGGPADTQYF
D gene: .; J gene: TRBJ1-1; clone size: .; V gene: TRBV19; CDR3 DNA: TGTGCCAGTAGTACTCCTGGCAGGGGCACTGAAGCTTTCTTT; CDR3 protein: CASSTPGRGTEAFF
D gene: TRBD1; J gene: TRBJ1-6; clone size: .; V gene: TRBV10-1; CDR3 DNA: TGCGCCAGCAGTGAAGGTGTGTATCGGGACAGGGATTCAGGGTCACCCCTCCACTTT; CDR3 protein: CASSEGVYRDRDSGSPLHF
D gene: TRBD1; J gene: TRBJ1-2; clone size: .; V gene: TRBV19; CDR3 DNA: TGTGCCAGTAGTCCACAGGGGGACTATGGCTACACCTTC; CDR3 protein: CASSPQGDYGYTF
D gene: TRBD1; J gene: TRBJ1-2; clone size: .; V gene: TRBV7-2; CDR3 DNA: TGTGCCAGCAGCTTCGGAAGGACAGGGGCTGGCTATGGCTACACCTTC; CDR3 protein: CASSFGRTGAGYGYTF
D gene: .; J gene: TRBJ2-2; clone size: .; V gene: TRBV6-6; CDR3 DNA: TGTGCCAGCGGCAACCAGGCCGGGGAGCTGTTTTTT; CDR3 protein: CASGNQAGELFF
D gene: .; J gene: TRBJ1-2; clone size: .; V gene: TRBV2; CDR3 DNA: TGTGCCAGCAGTCCCAGGGCTGGCTACACCTTC; CDR3 protein: CASSPRAGYTF
D gene: TRBD2; J gene: TRBJ2-5; clone size: few; V gene: TRBV2; CDR3 DNA: TGTGCCAGCAGCGGGGTTAGCGGGCCCCAAGAGACCCAGTACTTC; CDR3 protein: CASSGVSGPQETQYF
D gene: TRBD1; J gene: TRBJ2-6; clone size: .; V gene: TRBV3-1/TRBV3-2; CDR3 DNA: TGTGCCAGCCTCCGGGACAGGGTGACCTCTATAAGCTCTGGGGCCAACGTCCTGACTTTC; CDR3 protein: CASLRDRVTSISSGANVLTF
D gene: .; J gene: TRBJ1-3; clone size: .; V gene: TRBV21-1; CDR3 DNA: TGTGCCAGCACTCCCCATCGGGGGGACCCCTCTGGAAACACCATATATTTT; CDR3 protein: CASTPHRGDPSGNTIYF
D gene: TRBD1; J gene: TRBJ1-2; clone size: .; V gene: TRBV6-5; CDR3 DNA: TGTGCCAGCACCACGGGGACAGGGGGCCATGGCTACACCTTC; CDR3 protein: CASTTGTGGHGYTF
D gene: .; J gene: TRBJ1-2; clone size: .; V gene: TRBV19; CDR3 DNA: TGTGCCAGTACCCAAAGGTCCCAAATCCTGAGGGGCTACACCTTC; CDR3 protein: CASTQRSQILRGYTF
D gene: .; J gene: TRBJ1-6; clone size: few; V gene: TRBV21-1; CDR3 DNA: TGTGCCAGAACAACACTCGCGGACAGGGGATGTTCACCCCTCCACTTT; CDR3 protein: CARTTLADRGCSPLHF
D gene: .; J gene: TRBJ1-5; clone size: few; V gene: TRBV2; CDR3 DNA: TGTGCCAGCAGTACAGGCAATCAGCCCCAGCATTTT; CDR3 protein: CASSTGNQPQHF
D gene: .; J gene: TRBJ2-2; clone size: once; V gene: TRBV7-9; CDR3 DNA: TGTGCCAGCAGCTTTGGAGGGGACACCGGGGAGCTGTTTTTT; CDR3 protein: CASSFGGDTGELFF
D gene: .; J gene: TRBJ1-2; clone size: .; V gene: TRBV19; CDR3 DNA: TGTGCCAGTAGGATCGGCGGCTATGGCTACACCTTC; CDR3 protein: CASRIGGYGYTF
D gene: TRBD2; J gene: TRBJ2-2; clone size: .; V gene: TRBV28; CDR3 DNA: TGTGCCAGCACCCTGAGCGGGGGGGCCGGGGAGCTGTTTTTT; CDR3 protein: CASTLSGGAGELFF
D gene: .; J gene: TRBJ2-3; clone size: .; V gene: TRBV9; CDR3 DNA: TGTGCCAGCAGCGCGCTAGGGGCCCTCACAGATACGCAGTATTTT; CDR3 protein: CASSALGALTDTQYF
D gene: .; J gene: TRBJ2-1; clone size: .; V gene: TRBV3-1/TRBV3-2; CDR3 DNA: TGTGCCAGCAGTCCCTTTACAGGGTACAATGAGCAGTTCTTC; CDR3 protein: CASSPFTGYNEQFF
D gene: TRBD1; J gene: TRBJ2-5; clone size: few; V gene: TRBV4-2; CDR3 DNA: TGTGCCAGCAGCCAAGATCCGGGACAGGGACTGAGGGAGACCCAGTACTTC; CDR3 protein: CASSQDPGQGLRETQYF
D gene: TRBD1; J gene: TRBJ2-6; clone size: .; V gene: TRBV30; CDR3 DNA: TGTGCCTCGAATACAGGGGGTTCCTCTGGGGCCAACGTCCTGACTTTC; CDR3 protein: CASNTGGSSGANVLTF
D gene: TRBD1; J gene: TRBJ2-3; clone size: once; V gene: TRBV9; CDR3 DNA: TGTGCCAGCAGCATCTTAGGACAGGCTCGAGGGGATACGCAGTATTTT; CDR3 protein: CASSILGQARGDTQYF
D gene: TRBD1; J gene: TRBJ2-2; clone size: .; V gene: TRBV28; CDR3 DNA: TGTGCCAGCAGTACTCCCGGGACAGGGAAAACCGGGGAGCTGTTTTTT; CDR3 protein: CASSTPGTGKTGELFF
D gene: .; J gene: TRBJ2-7; clone size: .; V gene: TRBV27; CDR3 DNA: TGTGCCAGCAGTTTGACAGTTCTCTCCTACGAGCAGTACTTC; CDR3 protein: CASSLTVLSYEQYF
D gene: TRBD2; J gene: TRBJ2-5; clone size: .; V gene: TRBV13; CDR3 DNA: TGTGCCAGCATAACCAGCGGGGGGGACCAAGAGACCCAGTACTTC; CDR3 protein: CASITSGGDQETQYF
D gene: .; J gene: TRBJ1-6; clone size: .; V gene: TRBV20-1; CDR3 DNA: TGCAGTGCTAGTCTTGGCCTGGGTCGGGGGTCCTATAATTCACCCCTCCACTTT; CDR3 protein: CSASLGLGRGSYNSPLHF
D gene: .; J gene: TRBJ1-3; clone size: once; V gene: TRBV18; CDR3 DNA: TGTGCCAGCTCCGCGTCAGGCTCATCTGGAAACACCATATATTTT; CDR3 protein: CASSASGSSGNTIYF
D gene: TRBD2; J gene: TRBJ2-3; clone size: .; V gene: TRBV10-3; CDR3 DNA: TGTGCCATCAGTGACCCTGAAGCGGGGGGCACAGATACGCAGTATTTT; CDR3 protein: CAISDPEAGGTDTQYF
D gene: .; J gene: TRBJ2-6; clone size: .; V gene: TRBV6-2/TRBV6-3; CDR3 DNA: TGTGCCAGCAGTTATGGATCGGGGGATATCTCTGGGGCCAACGTCCTGACTTTC; CDR3 protein: CASSYGSGDISGANVLTF
D gene: TRBD1; J gene: TRBJ1-2; clone size: few; V gene: TRBV6-5; CDR3 DNA: TGTGCCACCTCACAGGGGGCGATAAACTATGGCTACACCTTC; CDR3 protein: CATSQGAINYGYTF
D gene: TRBD2; J gene: TRBJ2-3; clone size: .; V gene: TRBV5-4; CDR3 DNA: TGTGCCAGCAGTAGGCGGGGGGGTGCAGATACGCAGTATTTT; CDR3 protein: CASSRRGGADTQYF
D gene: TRBD2; J gene: TRBJ2-7; clone size: .; V gene: TRBV6-1; CDR3 DNA: TGTGCCAGCAGTGAAAAACTAGCGGGGGCACCCAACTACGAGCAGTACTTC; CDR3 protein: CASSEKLAGAPNYEQYF
D gene: TRBD1; J gene: TRBJ2-3; clone size: .; V gene: TRBV5-1; CDR3 DNA: TGCGCCAGCAGCCTGACAGGGGATACCACAGATACGCAGTATTTT; CDR3 protein: CASSLTGDTTDTQYF
D gene: TRBD1; J gene: TRBJ2-4; clone size: .; V gene: TRBV24-1; CDR3 DNA: TGTGCCACCAGTGACTCGGACAGGGCGGTCGGCATTCAGTACTTC; CDR3 protein: CATSDSDRAVGIQYF
D gene: TRBD1; J gene: TRBJ1-2; clone size: once; V gene: TRBV30; CDR3 DNA: TGTGCCTGGAGCGCCGACAGGGGGCTCAACTATGGCTACACCTTC; CDR3 protein: CAWSADRGLNYGYTF
D gene: TRBD1; J gene: TRBJ2-3; clone size: .; V gene: TRBV3-1/TRBV3-2; CDR3 DNA: TGTGCCAGCAGCCAAGAAATCAGGGGGCCGGCAGATACGCAGTATTTT; CDR3 protein: CASSQEIRGPADTQYF
D gene: .; J gene: TRBJ1-1; clone size: .; V gene: TRBV10-3; CDR3 DNA: TGTGCCATCAGTGATGACAGTGTAGCTTTCTTT; CDR3 protein: CAISDDSVAFF
D gene: .; J gene: TRBJ1-2; clone size: .; V gene: TRBV6-5; CDR3 DNA: TGTGCCAGCAGTTACTCGATCGGGGGTAACTATGGCTACACCTTC; CDR3 protein: CASSYSIGGNYGYTF
D gene: TRBD1; J gene: TRBJ2-5; clone size: .; V gene: TRBV5-1; CDR3 DNA: TGCGCCAGCAGCCCTGTGTGGGACAGGGTTGAGACCCAGTACTTC; CDR3 protein: CASSPVWDRVETQYF
D gene: TRBD2; J gene: TRBJ2-3; clone size: .; V gene: TRBV10-1; CDR3 DNA: TGCGCCAGCAGTGAGGCGGGGGGTTTTGGAGATACGCAGTATTTT; CDR3 protein: CASSEAGGFGDTQYF
D gene: .; J gene: TRBJ2-3; clone size: .; V gene: TRBV2; CDR3 DNA: TGTGCCGTACTTGACGGGGTTGATACGCAGTATTTT; CDR3 protein: CAVLDGVDTQYF
D gene: TRBD2; J gene: TRBJ2-3; clone size: once; V gene: TRBV6-6; CDR3 DNA: TGTGCCCACGGCGGCGGGGGGACAGATACGCAGTATTTT; CDR3 protein: CAHGGGGTDTQYF
D gene: TRBD2; J gene: TRBJ2-1; clone size: .; V gene: TRBV6-4; CDR3 DNA: TGTGCCAGCAGTAAGATGCCCGGGACTAGCGGGGGGGCTGTCAATGAGCAGTTCTTC; CDR3 protein: CASSKMPGTSGGAVNEQFF
D gene: .; J gene: TRBJ1-4; clone size: .; V gene: TRBV19; CDR3 DNA: TGTGCCTCCTCTTCTGGGCAGAGCGAAAAACTGTTTTTT; CDR3 protein: CASSSGQSEKLFF
D gene: .; J gene: TRBJ2-7; clone size: .; V gene: TRBV12-3/TRBV12-4; CDR3 DNA: TGTGCCAGCAGTTTGACGGGGAACGAGCAGTACTTC; CDR3 protein: CASSLTGNEQYF
D gene: TRBD1; J gene: TRBJ1-5; clone size: .; V gene: TRBV5-8; CDR3 DNA: TGTGCCAGCAGCTTGGCCGGACAGGCGGGTCAGCCCCAGCATTTT; CDR3 protein: CASSLAGQAGQPQHF
D gene: TRBD1; J gene: TRBJ1-2; clone size: .; V gene: TRBV5-1; CDR3 DNA: TGCGCCAGCAGCTTGGAGACCGGGACAGAGGGCTACACCTTC; CDR3 protein: CASSLETGTEGYTF
D gene: TRBD2; J gene: TRBJ2-2; clone size: .; V gene: TRBV7-2; CDR3 DNA: TGTGCCAGCAGCTTAGATTGGCGGGGGGGCACCACCGGGGAGCTGTTTTTT; CDR3 protein: CASSLDWRGGTTGELFF
D gene: TRBD1; J gene: TRBJ2-7; clone size: .; V gene: TRBV19; CDR3 DNA: TGTGCCAGTAGGACCAATTGGGGGACAGGGGCCGAGCAGTACTTC; CDR3 protein: CASRTNWGTGAEQYF
D gene: .; J gene: TRBJ1-1; clone size: .; V gene: TRBV20-1; CDR3 DNA: TGCAGTGCTAGTCCCTGGACAACCGGGAACACTGAAGCTTTCTTT; CDR3 protein: CSASPWTTGNTEAFF
D gene: TRBD1; J gene: TRBJ2-1; clone size: .; V gene: TRBV13; CDR3 DNA: TGTGCCAGCAGCTCCCGACAGGGGGCACCCTTGTACAATGAGCAGTTCTTC; CDR3 protein: CASSSRQGAPLYNEQFF
D gene: .; J gene: TRBJ1-4; clone size: .; V gene: TRBV6-5; CDR3 DNA: TGTGCCAGCAGTTACCGGGGTGCGGATAATGAAAAACTGTTTTTT; CDR3 protein: CASSYRGADNEKLFF